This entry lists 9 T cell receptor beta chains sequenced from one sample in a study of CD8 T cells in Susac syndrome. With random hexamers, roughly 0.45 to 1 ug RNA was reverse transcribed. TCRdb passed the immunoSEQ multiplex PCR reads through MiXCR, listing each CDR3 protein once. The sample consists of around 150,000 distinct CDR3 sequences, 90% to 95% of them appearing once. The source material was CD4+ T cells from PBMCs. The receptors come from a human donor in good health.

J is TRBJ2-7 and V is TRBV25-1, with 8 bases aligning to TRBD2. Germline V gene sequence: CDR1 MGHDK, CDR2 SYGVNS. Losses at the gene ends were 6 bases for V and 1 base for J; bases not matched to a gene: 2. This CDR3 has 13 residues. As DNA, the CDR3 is TGTGCCAGCAGGGTAGCGGGGTCCTACGAGCAGTACTTC. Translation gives CASRVAGSYEQYF.

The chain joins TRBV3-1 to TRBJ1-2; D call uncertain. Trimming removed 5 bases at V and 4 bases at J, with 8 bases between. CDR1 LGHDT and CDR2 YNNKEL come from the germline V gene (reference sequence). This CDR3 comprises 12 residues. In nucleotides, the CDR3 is TGTGCCAGCAGCTACGGTGCCTATGGCTACACCTTC. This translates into CASSYGAYGYTF.

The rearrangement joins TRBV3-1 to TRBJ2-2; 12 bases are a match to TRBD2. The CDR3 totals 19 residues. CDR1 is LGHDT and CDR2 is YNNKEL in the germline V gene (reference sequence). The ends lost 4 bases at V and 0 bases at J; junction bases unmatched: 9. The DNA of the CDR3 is TGTGCCAGCAGCCCTCGCGGACTAGCGGGGTTCGCGAACACCGGGGAGCTGTTTTTT. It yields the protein CASSPRGLAGFANTGELFF.

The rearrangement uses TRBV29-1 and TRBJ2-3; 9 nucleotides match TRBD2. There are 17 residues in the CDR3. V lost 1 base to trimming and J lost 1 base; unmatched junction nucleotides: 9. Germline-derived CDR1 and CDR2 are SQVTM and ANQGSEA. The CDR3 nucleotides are TGCAGCGTTGAAGGCGGGGGGGCCGGGATTGGCACAGATACGCAGTATTTT. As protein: CSVEGGGAGIGTDTQYF.

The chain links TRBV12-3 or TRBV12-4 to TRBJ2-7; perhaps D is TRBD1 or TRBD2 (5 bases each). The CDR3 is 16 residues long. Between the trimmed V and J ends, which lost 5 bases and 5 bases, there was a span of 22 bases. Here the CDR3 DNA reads TGTGCCAGCAGTCCCAGGTGGCGAGGGGCGATTGACGAGCAGTACTTC. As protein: CASSPRWRGAIDEQYF.

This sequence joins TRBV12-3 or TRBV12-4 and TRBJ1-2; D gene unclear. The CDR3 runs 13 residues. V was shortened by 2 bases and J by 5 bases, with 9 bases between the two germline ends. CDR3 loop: CASSLLDRYGYTF. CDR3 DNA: TGTGCCAGCAGTTTACTGGATCGGTATGGCTACACCTTC.

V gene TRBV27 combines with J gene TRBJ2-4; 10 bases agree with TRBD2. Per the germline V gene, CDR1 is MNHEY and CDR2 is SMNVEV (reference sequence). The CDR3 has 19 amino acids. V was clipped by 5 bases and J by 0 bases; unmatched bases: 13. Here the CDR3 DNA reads TGTGCCAGCAGTCCCCGCCTGCTAGCGGGGGAGATAGCCAAAAACATTCAGTACTTC. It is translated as CASSPRLLAGEIAKNIQYF.

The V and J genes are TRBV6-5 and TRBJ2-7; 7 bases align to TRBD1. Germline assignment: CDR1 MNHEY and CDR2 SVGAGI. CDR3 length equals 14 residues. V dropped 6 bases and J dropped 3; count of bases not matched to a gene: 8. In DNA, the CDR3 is TGTGCCAGCAGACCACGACAGGGTTTCTACGAGCAGTACTTC. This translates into CASRPRQGFYEQYF.

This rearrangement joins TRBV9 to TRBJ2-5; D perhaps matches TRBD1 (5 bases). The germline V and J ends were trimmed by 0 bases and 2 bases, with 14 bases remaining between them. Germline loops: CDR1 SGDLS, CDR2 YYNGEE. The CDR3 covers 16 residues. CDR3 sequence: CASSVAGSHGQETQYF. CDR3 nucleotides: TGTGCCAGCAGCGTAGCAGGGTCCCACGGGCAAGAGACCCAGTACTTC.